The 11 T cell receptor beta chains below were found in one sample sequenced in a study of shared clonotypes between healthy human individuals. TCRdb keeps only in-frame clones here, not all; method: immunoSEQ multiplex PCR. The table has 2 million to 2.5 million clones, 90% to 97% seen once. The sample taken for sequencing was naive CD4+ T cells sorted from blood. The sample's subset: CD45RA+ positively selected. The receptors here all came from a man younger than 35 in good health.

The genes are TRBV10-3 and TRBJ1-2, with D uncertain. V was trimmed by 2 bases and J by 5 bases, leaving 6 bases between them. In germline, CDR1 is ENHRY, CDR2 SYGVKD. This CDR3 is 12 amino acids long. This CDR3 is CAISERSYGYTF. The CDR3 DNA sequence: TGTGCCATCAGTGAGCGTTCTTATGGCTACACCTTC.

J is TRBJ2-4 and V is TRBV7-9, with 14 bases matching TRBD2. The junction had 9 bases not matched to a gene; V was cut back by 5 bases and J by 0 bases. CDR3 length equals 19 residues. Germline lookup yields CDR1 SEHNR and CDR2 FQNEAQ (reference sequence). CDR3 in amino acids: CASSIGLAGGPLAKNIQYF. The CDR3 DNA is TGTGCCAGCAGCATCGGACTAGCGGGAGGACCCTTAGCCAAAAACATTCAGTACTTC.

The genes are TRBV28 and TRBJ1-4; D perhaps matches TRBD1 (5 bases). Per the germline V gene, CDR1 is MDHEN and CDR2 is SYDVKM. Between the trimmed V and J ends, which lost 7 bases and 5 bases, there was a span of 17 bases. There are 15 residues in the CDR3. CDR3 in DNA: TGTGCCAGCACCCTTCTATCAGGGAAGAATGAAAAACTGTTTTTT. This gives the protein CASTLLSGKNEKLFF. Variable domain in full (rest from reference TRBV28 and TRBJ1-4): DVKVTQSSRYLVKRTGEKVFLECVQDMDHENMFWYRQDPGLGLRLIYFSYDVKMKEKGDIPEGYSVSREKKERFSLILESASTNQTSMYLCASTLLSGKNEKLFFGSGTQLSVL.

This chain uses TRBV27 with TRBJ2-7; 9 bases are a match to TRBD2. The germline gives CDR1 MNHEY, CDR2 SMNVEV (reference sequence). Germline trimming cut 3 bases from V and 2 bases from J; bases unmatched to any gene: 5. This CDR3 comprises 15 residues. In DNA form, the CDR3 reads TGTGCCAGCAGTTTCAAGACTAGCGGAGCCTACGAGCAGTACTTC. It is translated as CASSFKTSGAYEQYF.

The chain links TRBV10-3 to TRBJ1-2; 7 positions agree with TRBD1. Unmatched junction bases numbered 8, after V lost 3 bases and J lost 4 bases. Germline CDR1 reads ENHRY; CDR2 reads SYGVKD. CDR3 size: 15 residues. CDR3 in amino acids: CAISEGDRTAYGYTF. CDR3 nucleotides: TGTGCCATCAGTGAAGGGGACAGAACTGCCTATGGCTACACCTTC.

The chain joins TRBV19 to TRBJ2-7, with 10 positions matching TRBD1. V dropped 8 bases and J dropped 3; count of bases not matched to a gene: 1. CDR1 and CDR2 from the germline V gene are LNHDA and SQIVND (reference sequence). The CDR3 runs to 12 residues. As DNA, the CDR3 is TGTGCCAGTGGACAGGGGGTCTACGAGCAGTACTTC. This gives the protein CASGQGVYEQYF.

This rearrangement joins TRBV7-8 to TRBJ2-1; the D gene is possibly TRBD2 (6 bases). This CDR3 spans 16 amino acids. Germline lookup yields CDR1 SGHVS and CDR2 FQNEAQ. V dropped 1 base and J dropped 6 bases, with 16 bases sitting between them. DNA for the CDR3: TGTGCCAGCAGCTTAGGGGTGACTAGGGATGCCAATGAGCAGTTCTTC. This gives the protein CASSLGVTRDANEQFF.

To note about this clone: Other nucleotide sequences in the sample specify the same CDR3. The chain combines TRBV6-5 with TRBJ2-7; 10 nucleotides agree with TRBD1. V lost 4 bases, J lost 2 bases, and 5 bases stayed unmatched. Per germline, CDR1 MNHEY and CDR2 SVGAGI. The CDR3 contains 15 residues. The CDR3 DNA reads as TGTGCCAGCAGTTTCCGGGACAGGGGCACCTACGAGCAGTACTTC. Translating gives CASSFRDRGTYEQYF.

Written as DNA, the CDR3 is TGTGCCACAGAACCCACCTCGATTCCTCCCTACAATGAGCAGTTCTTC. Encoded protein: CATEPTSIPPYNEQFF. V usage is TRBV15 and J usage is TRBJ2-1; D remains ambiguous. This CDR3 is built from 16 residues. Trimming took 9 bases from V and 2 from J, leaving 20 bases between them. Germline assignment: CDR1 LNHNV and CDR2 YYDKDF (reference sequence).

The rearrangement joins TRBV11-2 to TRBJ1-1; D may be TRBD1 (6 bases). Trimming left V 1 base short and J 5 bases short, with 11 bases between. In germline, CDR1 is SGHAT, CDR2 FQNNGV. The CDR3 loop spans 14 amino acids. For the CDR3, the DNA is TGTGCCAGCAGCTTAGTGGGGGCGAGGACTGAAGCTTTCTTT. Translating it yields CASSLVGARTEAFF.

The rearrangement joins TRBV7-2 to TRBJ2-2; D perhaps matches TRBD1 (5 bases). V lost 5 bases and J lost 1, with 8 bases in between. CDR3 size: 14 residues. Germline V gives CDR1 SGHTA, CDR2 FQGNSA. The CDR3 reads CASSMTVNTGELFF. The CDR3 nucleotides are TGTGCCAGCAGCATGACAGTGAACACCGGGGAGCTGTTTTTT. The variable domain in full, completed from reference TRBV7-2 and TRBJ2-2, reads GAGVSQSPSNKVTEKGKDVELRCDPISGHTALYWYRQSLGQGLEFLIYFQGNSAPDKSGLPSDRFSAERTGGSVSTLTIQRTQQEDSAVYLCASSMTVNTGELFFGEGSRLTVL.